Given below is one T cell receptor beta chain in context. What it recognizes is unknown. This sample was included in a study of cytomegalovirus exposure and HLA in healthy donors. Notes on the study in general: Many donors shared some public TCRs, even though most TCR sequences were rare. It was confirmed in vitro that a few of the CMV-associated chains were specific for CMV antigens.

The CDR3 totals 15 residues. Trimming cost V 3 bases and J 9 bases; bases outside gene matches: 11. Germline V gene sequence: CDR1 MGHDK, CDR2 SYGVNS. Assay: immunoSEQ multiplex PCR; the TCRdb copy retains only in-frame clones and omits some. The table shows around 190,000 clones, with 86% occurring only once. A roughly 120-subject validation cohort, separate from the 666-subject first cohort, supplied the donors. The chain couples TRBV25-1 to TRBJ2-1; 7 bases match TRBD2. Sequencing used PBMCs. The receptor's source is a woman in her late teens or twenties in good health and CMV-seronegative. The CDR3 sequence: CASSDILGPGGEQFF. CDR3 coding DNA: TGTGCCAGCAGTGACATTTTAGGCCCGGGGGGTGAGCAGTTCTTC.